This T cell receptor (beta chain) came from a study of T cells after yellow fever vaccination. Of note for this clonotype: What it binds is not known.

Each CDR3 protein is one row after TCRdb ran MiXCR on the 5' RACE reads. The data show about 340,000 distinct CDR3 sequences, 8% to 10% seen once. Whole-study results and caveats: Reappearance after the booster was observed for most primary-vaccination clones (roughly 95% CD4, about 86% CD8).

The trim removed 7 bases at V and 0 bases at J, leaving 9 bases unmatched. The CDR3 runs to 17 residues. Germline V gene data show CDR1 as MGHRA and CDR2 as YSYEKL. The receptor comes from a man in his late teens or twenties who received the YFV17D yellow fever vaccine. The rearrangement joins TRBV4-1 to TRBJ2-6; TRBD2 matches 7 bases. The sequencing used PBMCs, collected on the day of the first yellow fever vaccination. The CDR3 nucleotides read TGCGCCAGCACCCCGGGACTACCGATCTCTGGGGCCAACGTCCTGACTTTC. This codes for CASTPGLPISGANVLTF.